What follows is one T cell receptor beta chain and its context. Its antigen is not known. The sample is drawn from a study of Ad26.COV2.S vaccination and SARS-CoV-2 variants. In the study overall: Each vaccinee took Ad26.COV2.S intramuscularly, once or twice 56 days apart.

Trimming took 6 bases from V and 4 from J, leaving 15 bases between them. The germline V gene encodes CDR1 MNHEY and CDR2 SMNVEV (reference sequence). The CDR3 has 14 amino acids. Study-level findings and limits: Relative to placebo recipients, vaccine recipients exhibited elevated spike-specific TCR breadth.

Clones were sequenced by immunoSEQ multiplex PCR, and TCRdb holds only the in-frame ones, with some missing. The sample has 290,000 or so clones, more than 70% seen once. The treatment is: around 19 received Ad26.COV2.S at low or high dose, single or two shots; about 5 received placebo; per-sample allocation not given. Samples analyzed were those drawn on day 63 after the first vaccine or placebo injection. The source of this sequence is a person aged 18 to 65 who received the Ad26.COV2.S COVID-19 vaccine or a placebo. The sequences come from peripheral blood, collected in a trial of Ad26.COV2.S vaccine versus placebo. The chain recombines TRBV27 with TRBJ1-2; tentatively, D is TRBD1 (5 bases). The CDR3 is CASSLGVGGYGYTF. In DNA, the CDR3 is TGTGCCAGCAGCTTGGGGGTCGGAGGCTATGGCTACACCTTC.